These 3 T cell receptor beta chains originate from one sample sequenced in a study of molecular identifiers for immune sequencing clone quantification. Using its own MiXCR run on the PCR reads, TCRdb lists one record per CDR3 protein. The profile shows about 640,000 distinct CDR3 sequences, just under 20% of them singletons. Sequenced: naive CD8+ T cells from blood, with Jurkat cell RNA spiked in. Subset: FACS-sorted CD8+CD4-CCR7+CD45RA+ naive T cells. These TCRs come from a human donor in good health. Some libraries in this study had Jurkat cell RNA spiked in.

This clonotype has just one count. A read error may account for a junction end that differs from germline. V gene TRBV6-6 combines with J gene TRBJ2-3; 12 positions match TRBD2. Germline CDR1 reads MNHNY; CDR2 reads SVGAGI (reference sequence). CDR3 length equals 17 residues. CDR3 DNA: TGTGCCAGCAGTCAGGCTAGCGGGAGGGCCGCCGGAGATACGCAGTACTTT. Its protein product is CASSQASGRAAGDTQYF.

This clonotype was detected many times. The genes are TRBV20-1 and TRBJ2-3, with D perhaps TRBD2 (5 bases). CDR1 is DFQATT and CDR2 is SNEGSKA in the germline V gene (reference sequence). The V end was cut by 3 bases, the J end by 6 bases, with 16 bases between. This CDR3 spans 14 amino acids. The CDR3 DNA reads as TGCAGTGCTAGTCCGGGAAGAGGGTCCGATACGCAGTATTTT. The encoded protein is CSASPGRGSDTQYF.

This clonotype has ten or more counts. The rearrangement links TRBV14 to TRBJ2-5, with 10 bases matching TRBD2. V lost 5 bases to trimming and J lost 1 base; unmatched junction nucleotides: 7. The CDR3 consists of 16 residues. Germline CDR1 SGHDN, CDR2 FVKESK. The CDR3 sequence: CASSFRLAGFQETQYF. As DNA, the CDR3 is TGTGCCAGCAGCTTCCGACTAGCGGGCTTCCAAGAGACCCAGTACTTC.